A selection of T cell receptor beta chains follows, all from one sample in a study of circulating and synovial CD4+ cells in juvenile arthritis. Libraries were prepared by immunoSEQ multiplex PCR; TCRdb keeps only in-frame clonotypes and omits some of them. In the table there are thousands of clones, roughly 90% of which are singletons. What was sequenced was HLA-DR+ CD4+ T cells from blood. The origin of the receptors is a human donor with juvenile idiopathic arthritis. The CDR3 runs from the conserved cysteine through the conserved F or W. A D gene is named only where the DNA matches it firmly. Clone sizes are given selectively: once, few, many, or a class where the clone is expanded.

TRBV21-1	TRBJ1-5	.	.	TGTGCCAGCAGCAAAGCGGGCAGGATAAGCAATCAGCCCCAGCATTTT	CASSKAGRISNQPQHF
TRBV30	TRBJ1-2	.	.	TGTGCCTGGAGGCTCAGGGGCTATGGCTACACCTTC	CAWRLRGYGYTF
TRBV4-3	TRBJ2-6	TRBD1	few	TGCGCCAGCAGCCAAGATACGACAGGGCGCCTCTCTGGGGCCAACGTCCTGACTTTC	CASSQDTTGRLSGANVLTF
TRBV4-1	TRBJ1-4	.	once	TGCGCCAGCAGCCAAGATGCTGGTGGGGGGTGGGGGAAAAAACTGTTTTTT	CASSQDAGGGWGKKLFF
TRBV6-5	TRBJ1-5	.	.	TGTGCCAGCAACGCCGGGACATCCAACAATCAGCCCCAGCATTTT	CASNAGTSNNQPQHF
TRBV12-5	TRBJ1-5	TRBD1	.	TGTGCTAGTGGTTTAGGGACAGCCACCTATCAGCCCCAGCATTTT	CASGLGTATYQPQHF
TRBV19	TRBJ2-7	.	.	TGTGCCAGTAGTGTCCCGGGACACCCATCCTACGAGCAGTACTTC	CASSVPGHPSYEQYF
TRBV7-3	TRBJ2-7	TRBD2	once	TGTGCCAGCAGCGTGACTAGCGGGGGGGTGGCCTACGAGCAGTACTTC	CASSVTSGGVAYEQYF
TRBV6-1	TRBJ2-3	.	.	TGTGCCAGCAGTGAAAGGGGTGCAGTAAGCCCAGATACGCAGTATTTT	CASSERGAVSPDTQYF
TRBV30	TRBJ1-3	.	.	TGTGCCTGGAGTGCTATCACAGGGACGGGAAACACCATATATTTT	CAWSAITGTGNTIYF
TRBV5-1	TRBJ1-1	.	few	TGCGCCAGCAGCGATACAGGGATTGAAGCTTTCTTT	CASSDTGIEAFF
TRBV5-5	TRBJ2-3	TRBD1	once	TGTGCCAGCAGCCCGGGGACAGCTAGCACAGATACGCAGTATTTT	CASSPGTASTDTQYF
TRBV7-8	TRBJ1-4	.	.	TGTGCCAGCAGCTTAGCCAGGGCAACTAATGAAAAACTGTTTTTT	CASSLARATNEKLFF
TRBV25-1	TRBJ2-5	TRBD1	.	TGTGCCAGCAGTGAATCTCGGACAGGGAAAGAGACCCAGTACTTC	CASSESRTGKETQYF
TRBV29-1	TRBJ1-2	.	.	TGCAGCGTTGATTTGGGTGGAGGGGGGGGTCCTAACTATGGCTACACCTTC	CSVDLGGGGGPNYGYTF
TRBV7-8	TRBJ1-5	.	.	TGTGCCAGCAGCCTTCTCGACAGGACTCAGCCCCAGCATTTT	CASSLLDRTQPQHF
TRBV30	TRBJ1-2	.	.	TGTGCCCGGAGTCCTACGAGAAGAGGGCCGGCTAACTATGGCTACACCTTC	CARSPTRRGPANYGYTF
TRBV27	TRBJ2-7	TRBD1	.	TGTGCCAGCAGTTTACAGGGGGCAGCTGTATACGAGCAGTACTTC	CASSLQGAAVYEQYF
TRBV2	TRBJ1-2	.	once	TGTGCCAGCAGTTCCGGAGGGCATTCCGTCTATGGCTACACCTTC	CASSSGGHSVYGYTF
TRBV6-1	TRBJ2-3	TRBD2	.	TGTGCCAGCAGTGCGGGGGGAGGGGTCGGAGATACGCAGTATTTT	CASSAGGGVGDTQYF
TRBV7-9	TRBJ2-5	TRBD1	.	TGTGCCAGCAGCTTATACGACAGGGGGTACGAGACCCAGTACTTC	CASSLYDRGYETQYF
TRBV5-4	TRBJ2-2	TRBD2	.	TGTGCCAGCAGCTTGGCTAGCGGGGGTAACACCGGGGAGCTGTTTTTT	CASSLASGGNTGELFF
TRBV9	TRBJ2-2	.	.	TGTGCCAGCAGCCTCATAGCGGAGGAGTGGGGGGAGCTGTTTTTT	CASSLIAEEWGELFF
TRBV19	TRBJ1-5	.	.	TGTGCCAGTAGATCGGGGTGGGGGGGCAATCAGCCCCAGCATTTT	CASRSGWGGNQPQHF
TRBV14	TRBJ2-5	.	.	TGTGCCAGCAGCCAAGTTCTATCATCGGTGGAGACCCAGTACTTC	CASSQVLSSVETQYF
TRBV2	TRBJ2-7	TRBD2	.	TGTGCCAGCAGTGAACGAGTAGCGGGGGGCAAAAACTACGAGCAGTACTTC	CASSERVAGGKNYEQYF
TRBV5-6	TRBJ2-3	TRBD2	.	TGTGCCAGCAGCTTGAGGTCGGGACTAGTAAAAGATACGCAGTATTTT	CASSLRSGLVKDTQYF
TRBV7-2	TRBJ1-3	.	.	TGTGCCAGCAGCTCCGAGGTCCGGGACACCGGAAACACCATATATTTT	CASSSEVRDTGNTIYF
TRBV4-3	TRBJ1-5	.	few	TGCGCCAGCAGCCAAGATCTTGATCAGCCCCAGCATTTT	CASSQDLDQPQHF
TRBV29-1	TRBJ2-1	.	.	TGCAGCGTTGAGACACCCGACGGAAGCTCCTACAATGAGCAGTTCTTC	CSVETPDGSSYNEQFF
TRBV4-1	TRBJ1-2	TRBD1	.	TGCGCCAGCAGCCGTGGTTCGGGACAGGGGGCAGTCTATGGCTACACCTTC	CASSRGSGQGAVYGYTF